This passage covers 7 T cell receptor beta chains from one sample sequenced in a study of T cells in Graves' hyperthyroidism and ophthalmopathy. Amplification targeted TCR beta CDR3 regions from RNA transcripts. HTBI primers were used for first-round RT-PCR of the TCR CDR3. Via MiXCR, TCRdb re-called the multiplex PCR reads, giving one row per CDR3 protein. The sample has 400,000 to 600,000 distinct CDR3 sequences; less than 25% are singletons. The sequenced sample consisted of blood. These receptors were taken from a man between 18 and 29 years old with Graves' hyperthyroidism.

The rearrangement uses TRBV10-3 and TRBJ1-2; D is perhaps TRBD1 (6 bases). The V end was cut by 3 bases, the J end by 8 bases, with 13 bases between. Germline values: CDR1 ENHRY, CDR2 SYGVKD. This CDR3 region has 13 residues. As DNA, the CDR3 is TGTGCCATCAGTGACCAGGACAGAGGAGGCTACACCTTC. As protein: CAISDQDRGGYTF.

This clonotype was recorded a few times. This sequence joins TRBV7-9 and TRBJ2-5, with TRBD2 matching over 9 bases. Germline CDR1 is SEHNR and CDR2 is FQNEAQ (reference sequence). The CDR3 contains 15 residues. J lost 3 bases, V lost 5 bases, and 7 bases had no gene match. Here the CDR3 DNA reads TGTGCCAGCAGCCGGGGAGCTAGCGGGGAAGAGACCCAGTACTTC. Protein product: CASSRGASGEETQYF.

Note on this clonotype: A much larger clonotype is one base distant, so this may be a read error. The chain is built from TRBV7-9 and TRBJ2-5; D unclear. CDR1 is SEHNR, CDR2 FQNEAQ, per germline (reference sequence). This CDR3 region has 13 residues. CDR3 residues: CASSLIGEETRYF. The CDR3 bases are TGTGCCAGCAGCTTAATTGGGGAAGAGACCCGGTACTTC.

This clonotype was seen repeatedly, ten times or more. CDR3 DNA sequence: TGTGCCACCATCGCCCAGGGGGCACCTGAAGCTTTCTTT. Translating it yields CATIAQGAPEAFF. The gene calls are TRBV10-3 and TRBJ1-1; 8 positions match TRBD1. This CDR3 is 13 amino acids long. The junction had 10 bases not matched to a gene; V was cut back by 10 bases and J by 6 bases. CDR1 and CDR2 from the germline V gene are ENHRY and SYGVKD.

This clonotype was observed a single time. Being one base from a much bigger clone, this may be a read error. This CDR3 fails to terminate in the conserved phenylalanine or tryptophan, so it likely reflects a read error. This chain uses TRBV4-1 with TRBJ1-1, with D unresolved. Looked up from germline, CDR1 is MGHRA and CDR2 is YSYEKL. This CDR3 region has 13 residues. V was clipped by 1 base and J by 4 bases, with 7 bases between them. The CDR3 DNA sequence: TGCGCCAGCAGCCAAGTATATCCCACTGAAGCTTTCCTT. Residues: CASSQVYPTEAFL.

This chain connects TRBV15 to TRBJ2-7; D is perhaps TRBD2 (6 bases). CDR1 and CDR2 from the germline V gene are LNHNV and YYDKDF (reference sequence). V was pared by 1 base and J by 2 bases, with 12 bases between. This CDR3 contains 15 residues. CDR3 coding DNA: TGTGCCACCAGCAGAGCCGGCGGGAACACCTACGAGCAGTACTTC. This gives the protein CATSRAGGNTYEQYF.

This clonotype has a count of ten or more. The chain recombines TRBV6-1 with TRBJ2-2, with a tentative D call TRBD2 (5 bases). Germline lookup yields CDR1 MNHNS and CDR2 SASEGT. The CDR3 spans 15 residues. V was clipped by 3 bases and J by 5 bases, with 13 bases between them. The CDR3 DNA is TGTGCCAGCAGTGAGTGGAGGTCACAAACCGGGGAGCTGTTTTTT. Residues: CASSEWRSQTGELFF.